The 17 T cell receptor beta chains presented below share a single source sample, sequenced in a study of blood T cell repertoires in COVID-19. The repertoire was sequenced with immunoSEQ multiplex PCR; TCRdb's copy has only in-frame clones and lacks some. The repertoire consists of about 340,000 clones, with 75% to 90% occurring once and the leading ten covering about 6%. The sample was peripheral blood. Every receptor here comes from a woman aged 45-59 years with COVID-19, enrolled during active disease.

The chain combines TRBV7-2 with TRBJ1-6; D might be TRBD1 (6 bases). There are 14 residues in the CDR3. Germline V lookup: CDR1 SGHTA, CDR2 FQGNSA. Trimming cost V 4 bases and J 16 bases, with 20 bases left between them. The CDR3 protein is CASSSSQGQWTLHF. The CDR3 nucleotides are TGTGCCAGCAGCTCCTCTCAGGGACAATGGACGCTCCACTTT.

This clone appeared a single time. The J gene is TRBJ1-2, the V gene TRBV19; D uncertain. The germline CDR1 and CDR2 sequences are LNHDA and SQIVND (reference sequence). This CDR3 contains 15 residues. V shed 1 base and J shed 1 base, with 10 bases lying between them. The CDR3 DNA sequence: TGTGCCAGTAGTATAGGCGCGGCTCTTAACTATGGCTACACCTTC. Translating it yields CASSIGAALNYGYTF.

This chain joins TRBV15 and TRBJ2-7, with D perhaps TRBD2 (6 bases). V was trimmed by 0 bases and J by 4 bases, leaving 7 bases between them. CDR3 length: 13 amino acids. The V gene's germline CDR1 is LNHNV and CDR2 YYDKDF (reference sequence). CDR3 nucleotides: TGTGCCACCAGCAGAGAGACTAGTTACGAGCAGTACTTC. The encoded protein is CATSRETSYEQYF. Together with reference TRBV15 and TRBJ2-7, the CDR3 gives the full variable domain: DAMVIQNPRYQVTQFGKPVTLSCSQTLNHNVMYWYQQKSSQAPKLLFHYYDKDFNNEADTPDNFQSRRPNTSFCFLDIRSPGLGDTAMYLCATSRETSYEQYFGPGTRLTVT.

CDR3 bases: TGTGCCACCAGCAGAGACCTAGGGACGGGGGGCCCTGAAGCTTTCTTT. The encoded protein is CATSRDLGTGGPEAFF. This chain joins TRBV15 and TRBJ1-1; a weak D match, TRBD1 (6 bases). The CDR3 totals 16 residues. Germline V gives CDR1 LNHNV, CDR2 YYDKDF (reference sequence). Trimming took 0 bases from V and 6 from J, leaving 17 bases between them.

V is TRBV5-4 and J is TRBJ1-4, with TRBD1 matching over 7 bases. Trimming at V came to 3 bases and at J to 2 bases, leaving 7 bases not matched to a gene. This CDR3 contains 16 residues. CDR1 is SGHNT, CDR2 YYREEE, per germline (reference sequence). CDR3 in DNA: TGTGCCAGCAGCTCTGGAGGGGGCTGGACTAATGAAAAACTGTTTTTT. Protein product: CASSSGGGWTNEKLFF.

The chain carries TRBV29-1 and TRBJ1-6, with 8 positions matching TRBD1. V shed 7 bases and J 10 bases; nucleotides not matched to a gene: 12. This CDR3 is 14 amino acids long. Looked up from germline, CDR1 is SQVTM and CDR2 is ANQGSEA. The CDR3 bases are TGCAGCGACCCGGTGGGACAGGATTCGTCACCCCTCCACTTT. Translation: CSDPVGQDSSPLHF.

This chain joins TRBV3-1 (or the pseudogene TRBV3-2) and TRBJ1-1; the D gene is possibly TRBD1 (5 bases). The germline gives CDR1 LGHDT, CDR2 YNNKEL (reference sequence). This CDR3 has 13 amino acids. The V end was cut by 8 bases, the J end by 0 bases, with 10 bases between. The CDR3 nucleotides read TGTGCCAGCTCGATGACAGTGAACACTGAAGCTTTCTTT. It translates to CASSMTVNTEAFF.

CDR3 in DNA: TGTGCCAGCAGCGCCGATACAGGGATCTATCAGCCCCAGCATTTT. Translated: CASSADTGIYQPQHF. The V call is TRBV6-5, the J call TRBJ1-5; D is perhaps TRBD1 (6 bases). The CDR3 runs to 15 residues. Germline V lookup: CDR1 MNHEY, CDR2 SVGAGI. The germline V and J ends were trimmed by 6 bases and 5 bases, with 17 bases remaining between them.

This CDR3 reads CASRVLQGVNTEAFF. CDR3 DNA sequence: TGTGCCAGCAGGGTTCTTCAGGGGGTGAACACTGAAGCTTTCTTT. The chain employs TRBV2 and TRBJ1-1; 7 nucleotides match TRBD1. This CDR3 has 15 residues. After removal of 6 bases from V and 0 bases from J, the junction contained 7 bases not matched to a gene. Germline loops: CDR1 SNHLY, CDR2 FYNNEI. Based on the CDR3 plus reference TRBV2 and TRBJ1-1, the full variable domain is EPEVTQTPSHQVTQMGQEVILRCVPISNHLYFYWYRQILGQKVEFLVSFYNNEISEKSEIFDDQFSVERPDGSNFTLKIRSTKLEDSAMYFCASRVLQGVNTEAFFGQGTRLTVV.

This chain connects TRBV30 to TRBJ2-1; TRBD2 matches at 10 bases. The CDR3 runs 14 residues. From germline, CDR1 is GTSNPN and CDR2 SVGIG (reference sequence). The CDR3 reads CGVSGRISYNEQFF. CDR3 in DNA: TGTGGCGTTAGCGGGAGGATATCCTACAATGAGCAGTTCTTC.

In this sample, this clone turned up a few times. Here the CDR3 DNA reads TGTGCCAGCTCAGCGGGCTATGGCTACACCTTC. Translated: CASSAGYGYTF. The chain has TRBV18 and TRBJ1-2; D gene unclear. Germline V lookup: CDR1 KGHSH, CDR2 LQKENI. The CDR3 is made up of 11 amino acids. V gave up 5 bases and J gave up 4 bases, with 5 bases separating them.

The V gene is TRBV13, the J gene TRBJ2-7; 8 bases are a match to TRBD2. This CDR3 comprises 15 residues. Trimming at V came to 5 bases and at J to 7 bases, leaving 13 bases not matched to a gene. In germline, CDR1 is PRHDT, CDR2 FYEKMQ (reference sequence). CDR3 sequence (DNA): TGTGCCAGCAGCCACAGACCGGGAGGGCCGCAAGAGCAGTACTTC. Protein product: CASSHRPGGPQEQYF.

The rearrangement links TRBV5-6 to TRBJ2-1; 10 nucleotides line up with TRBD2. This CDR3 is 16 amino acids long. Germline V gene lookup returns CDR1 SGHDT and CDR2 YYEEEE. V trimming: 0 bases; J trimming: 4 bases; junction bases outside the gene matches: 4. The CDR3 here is CASSLAIAGGYNEQFF. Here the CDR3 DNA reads TGTGCCAGCAGCTTGGCCATAGCGGGAGGATACAATGAGCAGTTCTTC.

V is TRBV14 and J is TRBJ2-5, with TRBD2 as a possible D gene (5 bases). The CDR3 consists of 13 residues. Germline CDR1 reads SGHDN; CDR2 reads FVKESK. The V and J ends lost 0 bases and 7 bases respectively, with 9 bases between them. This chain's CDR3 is CASSQDAGRTQYF. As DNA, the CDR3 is TGTGCCAGCAGCCAAGACGCGGGTAGGACCCAGTACTTC.

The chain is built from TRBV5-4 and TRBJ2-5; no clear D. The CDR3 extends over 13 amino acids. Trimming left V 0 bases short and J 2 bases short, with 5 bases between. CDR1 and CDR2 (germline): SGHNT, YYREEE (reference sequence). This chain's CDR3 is CASSLESQETQYF. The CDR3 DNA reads TGTGCCAGCAGCTTGGAATCGCAAGAGACCCAGTACTTC.

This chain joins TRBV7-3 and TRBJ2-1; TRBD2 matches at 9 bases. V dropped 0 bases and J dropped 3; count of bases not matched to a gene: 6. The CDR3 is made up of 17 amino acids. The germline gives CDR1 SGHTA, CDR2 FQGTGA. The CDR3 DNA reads TGTGCCAGCAGCTTAACACGGGTTAGCGGGAGCTACAATGAGCAGTTCTTC. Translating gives CASSLTRVSGSYNEQFF.

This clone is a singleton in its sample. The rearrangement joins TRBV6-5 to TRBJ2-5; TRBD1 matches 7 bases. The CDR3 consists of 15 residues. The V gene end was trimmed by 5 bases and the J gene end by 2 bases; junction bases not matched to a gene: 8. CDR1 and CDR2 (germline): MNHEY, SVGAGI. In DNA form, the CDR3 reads TGTGCCAGCAGTACGGGACAGAGAGTTCAAGAGACCCAGTACTTC. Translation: CASSTGQRVQETQYF.